This record concerns one TCR beta chain sequence. As yet, its antigen is unknown. Trimming took 0 bases from V and 8 from J, leaving 8 bases between them. The CDR3 is made up of 13 amino acids. Germline values: CDR1 SEHNR, CDR2 FQNEAQ (reference sequence). This sample is drawn from a study of T cell repertoires in cytomegalovirus infection. Study at large: Indicated by public TCR beta signatures were CMV infection and matching HLA type. Findings and caveats of the study: CMV carriers having the relevant HLA were flagged by cumulative public TCR beta family frequency. CMV-specific TCR beta clonotypes restricted by HLA-C dominated the ex vivo response.

One entry per CDR3 protein results from TCRdb running MiXCR on the reads. Found here are 90,000 to 120,000 distinct CDR3 sequences, 20% to 25% of them singletons; the top ten hold about two fifths. The chain links TRBV7-9 to TRBJ2-1; no clear D. The sample consisted of CD8+ T cells from PBMCs. This TCR came from a human donor in good health (CMV status not recorded). Some clones in this sample may be carry-over from other donors' samples. The CDR3 loop reads CASSLAGLDEQFF. CDR3 bases: TGTGCCAGCAGCTTAGCCGGGCTGGATGAGCAGTTCTTC.